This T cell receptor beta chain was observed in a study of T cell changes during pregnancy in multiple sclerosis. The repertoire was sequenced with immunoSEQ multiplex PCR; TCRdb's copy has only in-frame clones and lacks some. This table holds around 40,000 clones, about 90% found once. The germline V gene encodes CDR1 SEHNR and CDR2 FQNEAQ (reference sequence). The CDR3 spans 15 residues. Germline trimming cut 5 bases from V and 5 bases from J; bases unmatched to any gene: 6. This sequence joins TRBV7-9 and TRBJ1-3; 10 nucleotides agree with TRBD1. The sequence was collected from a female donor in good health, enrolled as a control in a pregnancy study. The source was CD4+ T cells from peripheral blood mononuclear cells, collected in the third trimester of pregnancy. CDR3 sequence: CASSLGQGTRNTIYF. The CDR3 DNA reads TGTGCCAGCAGCCTGGGACAGGGGACGAGAAACACCATATATTTT.